This T cell receptor (beta chain) was sequenced during a study of CD8 T cells in ankylosing spondylitis. Study outcomes and limitations: Reportedly, disease-linked clones are significantly enriched in ankylosing spondylitis patients' matched synovial fluid. Disease-linked clones displayed a CD8+ phenotype and appeared relatively rarely in peripheral blood.

CDR3 size: 11 residues. Germline assignment: CDR1 SQVTM and CDR2 ANQGSEA. The V end was cut by 6 bases, the J end by 1 base, with 7 bases between. The TCR beta libraries were generated through quantitative 5'-RACE incorporating molecular barcodes. TCRdb reanalysed the 5' RACE reads using MiXCR and keeps one entry per CDR3 protein. The data contain 150,000 to 200,000 distinct CDR3 sequences, 10% to 15% of them singletons. As concerns this clonotype: The target antigen is unknown.

The chain combines TRBV29-1 with TRBJ2-7; no clear D. Sequenced material: blood, either unsorted or a sorted T cell fraction (not recorded which). The TCR originated in a female donor with ankylosing spondylitis or in good health (not recorded which). The DNA of the CDR3 is TGCAGCGTCGCAGATTCCTACGAGCAGTACTTC. Translating it yields CSVADSYEQYF.